The source of this T cell receptor beta chain is a study of blood T cell repertoires in COVID-19. Study details: Acute and convalescent COVID-19 specimens originated in the United States, Italy and Spain. T cells, B-cell-depleted T cells, or PBMCs supplied cDNA or gDNA.

Per the germline V gene, CDR1 is SGHRS and CDR2 is YFSETQ. This CDR3 has 12 residues. V shed 3 bases and J shed 2 bases, with 6 bases lying between them. In the source study's methods: Estimation of nucleated cell counts relied on the amplification of reference gene primers. Method: immunoSEQ multiplex PCR; TCRdb's copy keeps in-frame clones and lacks some. V and J calls and clone size follow that table, whereas D and trimming were derived from the DNA. The sample records 200,000 to 250,000 clones, roughly 85% being singletons. Input material: peripheral blood. The clonotype comes from a man in his fifties who had recovered from COVID-19. The V and J genes are TRBV5-1 and TRBJ2-7, with unresolved D. CDR3: CASSSTTYEQYF. The CDR3 bases are TGCGCCAGCAGCTCAACAACCTACGAGCAGTACTTC.